The T cell receptor (beta chain) described here comes from a study of T cells in Graves' hyperthyroidism and ophthalmopathy. Germline V gene sequence: CDR1 WNHNN, CDR2 SYGVQD (reference sequence). The CDR3 extends over 14 amino acids. Amplification of TCR beta CDR3 regions was performed using RNA transcripts as template. During a first-round RT-PCR of the TCR CDR3, the HTBI primer set was used. TCRdb re-derived calls from the multiplex PCR reads in MiXCR, one entry per CDR3 protein. This sample yields roughly 100,000 distinct CDR3 sequences, of which approximately 48% are seen a single time; about 26% belongs to the top ten. Graves' hyperthyroidism was deemed stable absent ophthalmopathy progression within 18 months. Clinicians diagnosed patients from clinical symptoms, serum thyroxine and TRAb, thyroid ultrasound and orbital computed tomography. The PBMCs were sourced from fresh peripheral blood (about 9.7 ml).

Study-level points and caveats: Most clonotypes expanded in the thyroid (above 0.001) were also present in blood.

Concerning this clonotype: The antigen remains unidentified. The junction and the germline gene differ at one end; a read error may be behind it.

This sequence joins TRBV10-1 and TRBJ2-1, with 8 bases identical to TRBD2. The receptor's source is a man in his forties with Graves' hyperthyroidism. Sequenced sample: blood. CDR3 in amino acids: CASSFPTGGYEQFF. For the CDR3, the DNA is TGTGCCAGCTCATTCCCGACGGGGGGGTATGAGCAGTTCTTC.